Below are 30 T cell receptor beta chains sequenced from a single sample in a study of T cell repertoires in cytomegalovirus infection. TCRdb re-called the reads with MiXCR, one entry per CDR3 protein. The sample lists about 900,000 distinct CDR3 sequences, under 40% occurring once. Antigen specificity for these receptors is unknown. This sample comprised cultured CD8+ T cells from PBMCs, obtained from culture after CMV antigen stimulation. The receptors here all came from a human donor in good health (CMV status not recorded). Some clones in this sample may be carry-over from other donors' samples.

The CDR3 DNA sequence: TGTGCCAGCAGGGAACGTTGGGGGGACCCTTACAATGAGCAGTTCTTC. This sequence encodes CASRERWGDPYNEQFF. This chain uses TRBV6-5 with TRBJ2-1; tentatively, D is TRBD2 (6 bases). The germline V gene has CDR1 MNHEY and CDR2 SVGAGI. This CDR3 has 16 residues. The V and J ends lost 6 bases and 4 bases respectively, with 19 bases between them.

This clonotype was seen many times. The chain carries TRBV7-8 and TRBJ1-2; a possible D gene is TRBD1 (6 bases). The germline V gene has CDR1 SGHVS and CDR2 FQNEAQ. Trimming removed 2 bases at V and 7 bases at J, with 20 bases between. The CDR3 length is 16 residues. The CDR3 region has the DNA TGTGCCAGCAGCTTAACCCACACAGGGTCCTTTTCTGGCTACACCTTC. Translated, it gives CASSLTHTGSFSGYTF.

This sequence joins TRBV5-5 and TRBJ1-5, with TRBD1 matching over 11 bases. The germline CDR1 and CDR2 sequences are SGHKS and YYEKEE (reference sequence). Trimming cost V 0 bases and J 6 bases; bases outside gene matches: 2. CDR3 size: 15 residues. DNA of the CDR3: TGTGCCAGCAGCTTGGTGGGGACAGGGGGTCAGCCCCAGCATTTT. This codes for CASSLVGTGGQPQHF.

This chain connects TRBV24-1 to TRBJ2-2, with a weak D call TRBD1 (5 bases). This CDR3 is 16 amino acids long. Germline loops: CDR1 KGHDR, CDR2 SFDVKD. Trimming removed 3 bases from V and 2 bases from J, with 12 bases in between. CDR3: CATSDPGIGNTGELFF. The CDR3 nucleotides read TGTGCCACCAGTGATCCAGGGATAGGAAACACCGGGGAGCTGTTTTTT.

CDR3 amino acids: CANNRAGQETQYF. The CDR3 bases are TGTGCCAACAACAGGGCAGGCCAAGAGACCCAGTACTTC. V is TRBV2 and J is TRBJ2-5, with a weak D call TRBD1 (6 bases). The CDR3 has 13 residues. Germline V gene sequence: CDR1 SNHLY, CDR2 FYNNEI. Between the trimmed V and J ends, which lost 10 bases and 1 base, there was a span of 13 bases.

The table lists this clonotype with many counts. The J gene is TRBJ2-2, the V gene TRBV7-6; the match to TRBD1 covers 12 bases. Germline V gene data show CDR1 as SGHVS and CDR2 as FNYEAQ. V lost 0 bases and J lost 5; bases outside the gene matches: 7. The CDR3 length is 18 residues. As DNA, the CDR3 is TGTGCCAGCAGCTTAGCCGCGGGACAGGGGGCTTGGACCGGGGAGCTGTTTTTT. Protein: CASSLAAGQGAWTGELFF.

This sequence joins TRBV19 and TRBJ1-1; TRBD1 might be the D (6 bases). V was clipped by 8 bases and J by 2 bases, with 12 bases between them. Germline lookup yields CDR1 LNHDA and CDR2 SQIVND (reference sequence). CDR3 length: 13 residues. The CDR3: CASLRDKNTEAFF. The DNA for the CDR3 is TGTGCCAGTCTTAGGGACAAAAACACTGAAGCTTTCTTT.

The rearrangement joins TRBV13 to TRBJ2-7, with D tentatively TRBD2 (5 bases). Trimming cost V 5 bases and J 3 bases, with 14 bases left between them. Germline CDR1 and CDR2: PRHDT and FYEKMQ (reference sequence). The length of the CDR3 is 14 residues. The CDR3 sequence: CASSPGLRFYEQYF. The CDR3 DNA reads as TGTGCCAGCAGCCCAGGACTGCGCTTCTACGAGCAGTACTTC. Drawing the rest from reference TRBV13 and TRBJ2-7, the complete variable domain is AAGVIQSPRHLIKEKRETATLKCYPIPRHDTVYWYQQGPGQDPQFLISFYEKMQSDKGSIPDRFSAQQFSDYHSELNMSSLELGDSALYFCASSPGLRFYEQYFGPGTRLTVT.

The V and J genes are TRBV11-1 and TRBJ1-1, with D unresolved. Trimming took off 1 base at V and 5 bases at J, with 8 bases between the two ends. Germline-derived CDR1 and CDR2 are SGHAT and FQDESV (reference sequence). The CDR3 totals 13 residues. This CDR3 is CASSLGVMTEAFF. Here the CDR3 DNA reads TGTGCCAGCAGCTTAGGGGTTATGACTGAAGCTTTCTTT.

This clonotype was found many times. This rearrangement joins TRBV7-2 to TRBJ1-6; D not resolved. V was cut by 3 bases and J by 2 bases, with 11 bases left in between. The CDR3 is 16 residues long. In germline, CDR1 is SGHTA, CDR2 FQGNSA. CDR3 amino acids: CASSFGSIAYNSPLHF. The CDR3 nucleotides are TGTGCCAGCAGCTTCGGCAGCATAGCCTATAATTCACCCCTCCACTTT.

The CDR3 DNA reads as TGTGCCAGCCGGGGGACTCTCACGCCCAATGAGCAGTTCTTC. As protein: CASRGTLTPNEQFF. The chain combines TRBV5-4 with TRBJ2-1; D perhaps matches TRBD2 (6 bases). Trimming pared 7 bases from V and 6 bases from J, leaving 17 bases between. Germline CDR1 and CDR2: SGHNT and YYREEE (reference sequence). The CDR3 covers 14 residues.

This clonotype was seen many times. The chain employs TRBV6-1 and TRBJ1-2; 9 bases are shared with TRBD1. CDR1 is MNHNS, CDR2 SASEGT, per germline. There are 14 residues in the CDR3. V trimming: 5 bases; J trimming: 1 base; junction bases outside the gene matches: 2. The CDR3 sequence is CASSPDRGNYGYTF. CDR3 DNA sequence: TGTGCCAGCAGTCCGGACAGGGGTAACTATGGCTACACCTTC.

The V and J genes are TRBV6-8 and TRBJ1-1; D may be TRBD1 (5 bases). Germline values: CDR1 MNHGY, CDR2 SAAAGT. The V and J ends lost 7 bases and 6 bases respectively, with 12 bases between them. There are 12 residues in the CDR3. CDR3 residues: CASIGGLAEAFF. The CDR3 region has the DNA TGTGCCAGCATCGGGGGTCTCGCTGAAGCTTTCTTT.

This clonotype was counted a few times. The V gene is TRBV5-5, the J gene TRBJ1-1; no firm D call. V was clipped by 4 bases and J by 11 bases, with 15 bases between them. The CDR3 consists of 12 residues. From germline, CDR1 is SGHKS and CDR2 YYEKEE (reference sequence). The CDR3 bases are TGTGCCAGCAGCGGAGGTGTGGAGGTGGCTTTCTTT. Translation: CASSGGVEVAFF.

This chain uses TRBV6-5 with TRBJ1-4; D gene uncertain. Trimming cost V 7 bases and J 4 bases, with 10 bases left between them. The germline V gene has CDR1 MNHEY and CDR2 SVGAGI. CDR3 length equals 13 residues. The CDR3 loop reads CASKGSLNEKLFF. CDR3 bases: TGTGCCAGCAAAGGGTCCCTTAATGAAAAACTGTTTTTT.

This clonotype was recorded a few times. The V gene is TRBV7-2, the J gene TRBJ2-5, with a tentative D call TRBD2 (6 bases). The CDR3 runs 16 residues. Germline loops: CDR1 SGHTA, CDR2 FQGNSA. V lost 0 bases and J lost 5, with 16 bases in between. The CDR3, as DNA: TGTGCCAGCAGCTTAGCGGGGGAGGTCATCAGCGAGACCCAGTACTTC. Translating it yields CASSLAGEVISETQYF.

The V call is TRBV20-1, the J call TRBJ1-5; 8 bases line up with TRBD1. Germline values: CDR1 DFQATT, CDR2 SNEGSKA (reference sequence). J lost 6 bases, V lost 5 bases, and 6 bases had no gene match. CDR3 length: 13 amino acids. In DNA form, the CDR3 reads TGCAGTGCTGGCGGACAGGGTGGTCAGCCCCAGCATTTT. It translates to CSAGGQGGQPQHF.

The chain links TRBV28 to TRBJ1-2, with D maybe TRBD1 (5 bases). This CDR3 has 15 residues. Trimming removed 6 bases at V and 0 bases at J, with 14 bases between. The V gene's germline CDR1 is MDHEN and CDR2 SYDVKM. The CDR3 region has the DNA TGTGCCAGCAGCCTCCCTCGGGACTCTAACTATGGCTACACCTTC. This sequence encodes CASSLPRDSNYGYTF.

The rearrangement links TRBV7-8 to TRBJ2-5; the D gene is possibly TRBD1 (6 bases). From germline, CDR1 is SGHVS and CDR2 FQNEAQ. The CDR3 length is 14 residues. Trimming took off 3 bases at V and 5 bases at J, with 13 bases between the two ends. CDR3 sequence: CASSFLGASETQYF. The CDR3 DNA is TGTGCCAGCAGCTTCCTGGGGGCTTCGGAGACCCAGTACTTC.

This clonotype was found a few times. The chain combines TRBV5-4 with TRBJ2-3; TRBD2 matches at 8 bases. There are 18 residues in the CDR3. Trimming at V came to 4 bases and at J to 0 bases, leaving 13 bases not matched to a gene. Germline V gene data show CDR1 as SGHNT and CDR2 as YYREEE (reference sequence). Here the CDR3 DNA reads TGTGCCAGCAGCCTCACCCGCCAGCGGGGGCCGAGCACAGATACGCAGTATTTT. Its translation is CASSLTRQRGPSTDTQYF.

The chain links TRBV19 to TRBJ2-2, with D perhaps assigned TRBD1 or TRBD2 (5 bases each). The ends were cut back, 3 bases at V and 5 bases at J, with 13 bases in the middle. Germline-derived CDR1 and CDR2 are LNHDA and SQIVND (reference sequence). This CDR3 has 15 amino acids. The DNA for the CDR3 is TGTGCCAGTAGTATCCCGGGGCGGAAGACCGGGGAGCTGTTTTTT. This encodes CASSIPGRKTGELFF.

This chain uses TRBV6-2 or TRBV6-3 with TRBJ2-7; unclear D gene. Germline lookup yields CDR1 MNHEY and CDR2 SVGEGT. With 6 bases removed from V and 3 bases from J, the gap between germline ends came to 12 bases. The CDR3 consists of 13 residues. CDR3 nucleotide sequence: TGTGCCAGCAGCCTATATCGGAACTACGAGCAGTACGTC. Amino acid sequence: CASSLYRNYEQYV.

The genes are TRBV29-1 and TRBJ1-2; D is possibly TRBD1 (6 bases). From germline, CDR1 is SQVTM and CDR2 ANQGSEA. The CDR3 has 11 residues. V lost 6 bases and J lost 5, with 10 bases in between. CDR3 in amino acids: CSVRDTYGYTF. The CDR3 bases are TGCAGCGTCCGGGACACTTATGGCTACACCTTC.

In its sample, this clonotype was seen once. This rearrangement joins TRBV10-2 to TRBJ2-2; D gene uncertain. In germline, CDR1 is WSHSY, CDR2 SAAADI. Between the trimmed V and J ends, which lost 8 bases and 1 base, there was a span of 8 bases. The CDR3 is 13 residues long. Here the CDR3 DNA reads TGCGCCAGCCTGAACGTGAACACCGGGGAGCTGTTTTTT. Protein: CASLNVNTGELFF.

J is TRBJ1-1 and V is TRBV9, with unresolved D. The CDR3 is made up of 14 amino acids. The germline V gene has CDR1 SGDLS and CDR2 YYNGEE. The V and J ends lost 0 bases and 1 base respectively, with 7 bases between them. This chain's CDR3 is CASSVAGKNTEAFF. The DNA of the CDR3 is TGTGCCAGCAGCGTAGCGGGGAAGAACACTGAAGCTTTCTTT.

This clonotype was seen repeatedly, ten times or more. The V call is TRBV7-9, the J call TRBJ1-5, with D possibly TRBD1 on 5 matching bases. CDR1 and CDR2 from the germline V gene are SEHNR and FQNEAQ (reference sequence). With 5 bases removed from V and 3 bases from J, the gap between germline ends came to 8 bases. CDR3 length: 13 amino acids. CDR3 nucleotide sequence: TGTGCCAGCAGCATGGGACCCAATCAGCCCCAGCATTTT. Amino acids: CASSMGPNQPQHF.

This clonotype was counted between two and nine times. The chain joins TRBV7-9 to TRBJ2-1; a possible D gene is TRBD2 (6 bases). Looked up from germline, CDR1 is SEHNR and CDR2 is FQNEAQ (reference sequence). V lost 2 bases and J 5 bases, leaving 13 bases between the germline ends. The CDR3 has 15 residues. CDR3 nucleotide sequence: TGTGCCAGCAGCTTACCGGGGGTAGGGAACAATGAGCAGTTCTTC. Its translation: CASSLPGVGNNEQFF.

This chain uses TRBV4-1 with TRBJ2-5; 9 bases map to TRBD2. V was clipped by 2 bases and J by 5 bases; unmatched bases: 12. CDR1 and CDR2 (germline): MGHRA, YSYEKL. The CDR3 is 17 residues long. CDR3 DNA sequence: TGCGCCAGCAGCCAACTCGGGTTAGCGGGGGATCATGAGACCCAGTACTTC. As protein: CASSQLGLAGDHETQYF.

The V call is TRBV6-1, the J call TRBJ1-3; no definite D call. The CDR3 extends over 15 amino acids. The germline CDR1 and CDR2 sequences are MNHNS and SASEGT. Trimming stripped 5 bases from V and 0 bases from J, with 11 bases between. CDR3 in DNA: TGTGCCAGCAGTCACATTGATGACTCTGGAAACACCATATATTTT. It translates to CASSHIDDSGNTIYF.

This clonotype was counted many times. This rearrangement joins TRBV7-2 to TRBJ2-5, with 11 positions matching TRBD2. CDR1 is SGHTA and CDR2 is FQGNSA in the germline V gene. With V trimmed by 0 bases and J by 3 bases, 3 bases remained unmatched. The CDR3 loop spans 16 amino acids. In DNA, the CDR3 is TGTGCCAGCAGCTTAGCGGTTAGCGGGGGGGAAGAGACCCAGTACTTC. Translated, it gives CASSLAVSGGEETQYF.